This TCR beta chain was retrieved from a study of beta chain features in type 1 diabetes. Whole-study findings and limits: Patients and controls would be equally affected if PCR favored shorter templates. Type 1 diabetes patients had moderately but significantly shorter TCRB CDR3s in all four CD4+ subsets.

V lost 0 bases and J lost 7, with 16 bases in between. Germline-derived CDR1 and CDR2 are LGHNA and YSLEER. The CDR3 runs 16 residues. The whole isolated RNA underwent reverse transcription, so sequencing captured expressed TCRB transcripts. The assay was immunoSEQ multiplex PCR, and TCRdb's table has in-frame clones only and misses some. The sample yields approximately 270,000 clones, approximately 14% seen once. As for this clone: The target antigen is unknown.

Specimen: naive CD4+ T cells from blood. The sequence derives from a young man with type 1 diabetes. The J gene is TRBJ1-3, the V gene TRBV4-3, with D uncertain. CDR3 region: CASSQEAASTRNTIYF. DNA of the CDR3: TGCGCCAGCAGCCAAGAGGCCGCGTCAACCAGGAACACCATATATTTT.